Listed below are T cell receptor beta chains from one sample, sequenced in a study of response to subunit inactivated influenza vaccine. Using its own MiXCR run on the RT-PCR reads, TCRdb lists one record per CDR3 protein. The repertoire includes about 240,000 distinct CDR3 sequences, approximately 12% of them detected once, and roughly 7.7% sits in the top ten. This material consisted of non-naive T cells sorted from PBMCs, taken about 14 days before vaccination. Every receptor here comes from a man in his fifties who received an inactivated influenza vaccine. Both conserved end residues are part of each CDR3. Each record gives: J gene, V gene, CDR3 length, D gene, clone size, CDR3 protein, CDR3 DNA. D genes are given only for firm matches. A clone size is listed for some rows: how often the clone was seen (once, few, many), or a class if it is expanded.

J: TRBJ2-4; V: TRBV4-1; length: 18; D: TRBD2; size: few; CDR3: CASSRGLAGGLAKNIQYF; DNA: TGCGCCAGCAGCCGGGGACTAGCGGGGGGGCTAGCCAAAAACATTCAGTACTTC
J: TRBJ2-2; V: TRBV10-3; length: 13; D: TRBD2; size: -; CDR3: CATRGREGGELFF; DNA: TGTGCCACCCGAGGACGGGAGGGGGGGGAGCTGTTTTTT
J: TRBJ2-7; V: TRBV11-2; length: 17; D: -; size: -; CDR3: CASSSPLPDGSSYEQYF; DNA: TGTGCCAGCAGCTCCCCCCTCCCTGACGGCTCCTCCTACGAGCAGTACTTC
J: TRBJ2-3; V: TRBV20-1; length: 16; D: TRBD2; size: many; CDR3: CSARVGSGGVSDTQYF; DNA: TGCAGTGCTAGAGTTGGTAGCGGGGGGGTTTCAGATACGCAGTATTTT
J: TRBJ2-1; V: TRBV24-1; length: 15; D: -; size: many; CDR3: CATSDRTPLYNEQFF; DNA: TGTGCCACCAGTGATAGGACACCCCTTTACAATGAGCAGTTCTTC
J: TRBJ2-1; V: TRBV11-2; length: 15; D: TRBD2; size: many; CDR3: CASSQIAGGYNEQFF; DNA: TGTGCCAGCAGCCAGATAGCGGGAGGCTACAATGAGCAGTTCTTC
J: TRBJ1-6; V: TRBV5-1; length: 14; D: -; size: -; CDR3: CASSMGTADSPLHF; DNA: TGCGCCAGCAGCATGGGGACGGCTGATTCACCCCTCCACTTT
J: TRBJ2-7; V: TRBV20-1; length: 11; D: -; size: many; CDR3: CSAKPGVEQYF; DNA: TGCAGTGCTAAACCAGGGGTAGAGCAGTACTTC
J: TRBJ2-1; V: TRBV7-8; length: 16; D: -; size: -; CDR3: CASSLVDPGVHNEQFF; DNA: TGTGCCAGCAGCTTAGTAGACCCAGGGGTACACAATGAGCAGTTCTTC
J: TRBJ2-7; V: TRBV3-1; length: 14; D: TRBD2; size: -; CDR3: CASSRGLVDYEQYF; DNA: TGTGCCAGCAGCCGCGGACTAGTTGACTACGAGCAGTACTTC
J: TRBJ2-7; V: TRBV9; length: 14; D: TRBD1; size: -; CDR3: CASSDRDRGHEQYF; DNA: TGTGCCAGCAGCGACCGGGACAGGGGGCACGAGCAGTACTTC
J: TRBJ1-2; V: TRBV7-2; length: 14; D: -; size: -; CDR3: CASSFEARGYGYTF; DNA: TGTGCCAGCAGCTTTGAAGCACGGGGCTATGGCTACACCTTC
J: TRBJ2-1; V: TRBV12-3/TRBV12-4; length: 12; D: -; size: many; CDR3: CASTLLANEQFF; DNA: TGTGCCAGCACCCTACTTGCTAATGAGCAGTTCTTC
J: TRBJ2-3; V: TRBV6-1; length: 17; D: TRBD1; size: many; CDR3: CASSAQGQGAKRDTQYF; DNA: TGTGCCAGCAGTGCCCAGGGACAGGGGGCGAAGAGGGATACGCAGTATTTT
J: TRBJ1-2; V: TRBV20-1; length: 15; D: TRBD1; size: -; CDR3: CSASLTTGLNYGYTF; DNA: TGCAGTGCTAGCCTGACGACAGGGTTAAACTATGGCTACACCTTC
J: TRBJ2-2; V: TRBV12-3/TRBV12-4; length: 15; D: -; size: many; CDR3: CASSLVFSNTGELFF; DNA: TGTGCCAGCAGTTTAGTTTTTTCTAACACCGGGGAGCTGTTTTTT
J: TRBJ2-7; V: TRBV4-3; length: 13; D: -; size: -; CDR3: CASSLSRSYEQYF; DNA: TGCGCCAGCAGTCTCAGTAGAAGTTACGAGCAGTACTTC
J: TRBJ1-6; V: TRBV28; length: 14; D: TRBD1; size: -; CDR3: CASKTGTDNSPLHF; DNA: TGTGCCAGCAAGACCGGGACAGATAATTCACCCCTCCACTTT
J: TRBJ2-1; V: TRBV20-1; length: 12; D: TRBD2; size: few; CDR3: CSPGWGLAGQFF; DNA: TGCAGCCCCGGCTGGGGACTAGCGGGGCAGTTCTTC
J: TRBJ2-3; V: TRBV20-1; length: 16; D: TRBD2; size: many; CDR3: CSARGLAGVWADTQYF; DNA: TGCAGTGCTAGAGGACTAGCGGGAGTTTGGGCAGATACGCAGTATTTT
J: TRBJ1-2; V: TRBV12-3/TRBV12-4; length: 13; D: -; size: few; CDR3: CASSFSGGYGYTF; DNA: TGTGCCAGCAGTTTTTCGGGGGGCTATGGCTACACCTTC
J: TRBJ2-3; V: TRBV6-2/TRBV6-3; length: 16; D: -; size: few; CDR3: CASSYPPGHPSDTQYF; DNA: TGTGCCAGCAGTTATCCGCCGGGACACCCATCAGATACGCAGTATTTT
J: TRBJ2-1; V: TRBV20-1; length: 14; D: TRBD2; size: -; CDR3: CSAGLADHYNEQFF; DNA: TGCAGTGCGGGACTAGCGGATCACTACAATGAGCAGTTCTTC
J: TRBJ1-6; V: TRBV7-8; length: 14; D: TRBD1; size: many; CDR3: CASREGQGISPLHF; DNA: TGTGCCAGCAGGGAGGGACAGGGAATTTCACCCCTCCACTTT
J: TRBJ1-2; V: TRBV6-1; length: 15; D: -; size: -; CDR3: CASIKGGGGEYGYTF; DNA: TGTGCCAGCATCAAAGGGGGTGGTGGCGAATATGGCTACACCTTC
J: TRBJ1-2; V: TRBV4-1; length: 14; D: TRBD1; size: -; CDR3: CASSHDRGNYGYTF; DNA: TGCGCCAGCAGCCACGACAGGGGTAACTATGGCTACACCTTC
J: TRBJ2-2; V: TRBV25-1; length: 15; D: TRBD1; size: few; CDR3: CASSASNRGSGELFF; DNA: TGTGCCAGCAGTGCCAGCAACAGGGGATCCGGGGAGCTGTTTTTT
J: TRBJ2-3; V: TRBV9; length: 17; D: -; size: few; CDR3: CASSVWSGGEVTDTQYF; DNA: TGTGCCAGCAGCGTATGGAGCGGCGGGGAAGTCACAGATACGCAGTATTTT
J: TRBJ2-2; V: TRBV7-9; length: 12; D: -; size: -; CDR3: CASTFSGGELFF; DNA: TGTGCCAGCACCTTCTCGGGCGGGGAGCTGTTTTTT
J: TRBJ2-1; V: TRBV6-1; length: 16; D: -; size: few; CDR3: CASRLTPQGDVNEQFF; DNA: TGTGCCAGCAGACTAACGCCACAGGGAGACGTCAATGAGCAGTTCTTC
J: TRBJ1-6; V: TRBV9; length: 15; D: TRBD1; size: few; CDR3: CASSEQGLENSPLHF; DNA: TGTGCCAGCAGTGAACAGGGGTTGGAAAATTCACCCCTCCACTTT
J: TRBJ1-5; V: TRBV20-1; length: 13; D: -; size: many; CDR3: CSARVQLNQPQHF; DNA: TGCAGTGCTAGAGTACAGTTAAATCAGCCCCAGCATTTT
J: TRBJ2-3; V: TRBV6-5; length: 16; D: -; size: -; CDR3: CASSYFRPTSTDTQYF; DNA: TGTGCCAGCAGTTACTTTCGGCCTACTAGCACAGATACGCAGTATTTT
J: TRBJ2-3; V: TRBV7-8; length: 14; D: -; size: many; CDR3: CASSLDPSTDTQYF; DNA: TGTGCCAGCAGCTTAGATCCTAGCACAGATACGCAGTATTTT
J: TRBJ1-2; V: TRBV7-2; length: 12; D: -; size: many; CDR3: CASSLEGFGYTF; DNA: TGTGCCAGCAGCTTAGAAGGGTTTGGCTACACCTTC
J: TRBJ2-7; V: TRBV7-8; length: 14; D: -; size: many; CDR3: CASGFGSSSYEQYF; DNA: TGTGCCAGCGGTTTCGGGAGCTCCTCCTACGAGCAGTACTTC